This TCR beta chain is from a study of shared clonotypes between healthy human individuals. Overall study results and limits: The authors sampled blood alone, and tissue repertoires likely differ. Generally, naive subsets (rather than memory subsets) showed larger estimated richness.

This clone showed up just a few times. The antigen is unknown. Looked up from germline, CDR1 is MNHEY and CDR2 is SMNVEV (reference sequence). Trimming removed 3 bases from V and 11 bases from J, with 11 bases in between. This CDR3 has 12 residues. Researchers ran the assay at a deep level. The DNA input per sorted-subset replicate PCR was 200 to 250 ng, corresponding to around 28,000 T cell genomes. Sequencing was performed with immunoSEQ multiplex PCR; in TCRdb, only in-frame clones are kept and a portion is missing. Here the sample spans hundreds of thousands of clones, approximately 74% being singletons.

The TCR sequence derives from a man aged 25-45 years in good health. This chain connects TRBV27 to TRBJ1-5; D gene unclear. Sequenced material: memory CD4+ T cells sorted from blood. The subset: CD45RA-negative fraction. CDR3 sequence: CASSFSGGSQHF. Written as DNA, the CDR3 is TGTGCCAGCAGTTTTTCTGGTGGGTCCCAGCATTTT.